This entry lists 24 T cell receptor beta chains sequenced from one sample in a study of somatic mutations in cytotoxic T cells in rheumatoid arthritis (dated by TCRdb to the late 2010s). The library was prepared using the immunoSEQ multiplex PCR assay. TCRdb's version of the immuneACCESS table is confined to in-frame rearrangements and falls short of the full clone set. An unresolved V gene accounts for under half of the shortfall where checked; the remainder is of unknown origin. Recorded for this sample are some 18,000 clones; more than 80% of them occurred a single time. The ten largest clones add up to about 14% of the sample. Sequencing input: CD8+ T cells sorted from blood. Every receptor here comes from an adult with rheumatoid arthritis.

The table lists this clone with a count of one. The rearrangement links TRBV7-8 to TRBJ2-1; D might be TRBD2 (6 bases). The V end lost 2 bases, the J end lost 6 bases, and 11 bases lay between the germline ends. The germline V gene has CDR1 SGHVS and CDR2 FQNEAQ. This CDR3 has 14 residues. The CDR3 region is CASSLTRRGNEQFF. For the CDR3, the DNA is TGTGCCAGCAGCTTAACGAGGAGGGGCAATGAGCAGTTCTTC.

The CDR3 region has the DNA TGTGCCAGCAGCTTAGGGGGACTAGCGGGGGTCCAAGAGACCCAGTACTTC. It codes for CASSLGGLAGVQETQYF. The rearrangement links TRBV7-8 to TRBJ2-5, with TRBD2 identical over 14 bases. The CDR3 consists of 17 residues. The V gene's germline CDR1 is SGHVS and CDR2 FQNEAQ. Losses at the gene ends were 1 base for V and 1 base for J; bases not matched to a gene: 2.

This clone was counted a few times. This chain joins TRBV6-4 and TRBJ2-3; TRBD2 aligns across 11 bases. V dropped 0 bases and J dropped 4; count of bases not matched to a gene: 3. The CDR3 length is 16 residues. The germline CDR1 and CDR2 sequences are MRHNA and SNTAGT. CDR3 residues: CASSDSVAGGSDTQYF. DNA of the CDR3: TGTGCCAGCAGTGACTCGGTAGCGGGAGGGTCAGATACGCAGTATTTT.

The CDR3 region has the DNA TGTGCCAGCAGCCCCCGGGGGGGGAGATCCTACAATGAGCAGTTCTTC. Its translation: CASSPRGGRSYNEQFF. The chain links TRBV7-9 to TRBJ2-1, with 8 nucleotides matching TRBD2. Trimming took 5 bases from V and 1 from J; bases not matched to a gene: 7. Per germline, CDR1 SEHNR and CDR2 FQNEAQ (reference sequence). This CDR3 has 16 amino acids.

As DNA, the CDR3 is TGTGCCACCAGCAGAGATTATCCGTGGGAGCAGTACTTC. This translates into CATSRDYPWEQYF. This sequence joins TRBV15 and TRBJ2-7; unclear D gene. Germline CDR1 LNHNV, CDR2 YYDKDF (reference sequence). V lost 0 bases and J 7 bases, leaving 10 bases between the germline ends. CDR3 size: 13 residues.

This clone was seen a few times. The CDR3: CASSPPTGNKSMNTEAFF. The CDR3 DNA follows: TGTGCCAGCTCACCACCGACAGGGAATAAGTCCATGAACACTGAAGCTTTCTTT. This rearrangement joins TRBV18 to TRBJ1-1, with 7 bases that match TRBD1. Unmatched junction bases numbered 10, after V lost 0 bases and J lost 0 bases. The CDR3 is 18 amino acids. The germline CDR1 and CDR2 sequences are KGHSH and LQKENI.

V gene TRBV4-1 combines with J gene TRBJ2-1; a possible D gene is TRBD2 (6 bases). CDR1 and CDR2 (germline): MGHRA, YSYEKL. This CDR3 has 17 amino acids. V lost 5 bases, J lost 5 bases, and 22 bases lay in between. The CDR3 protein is CASSGRSRDFANNEQFF. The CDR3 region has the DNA TGCGCCAGCAGCGGGCGAAGCCGGGACTTTGCTAACAATGAGCAGTTCTTC.

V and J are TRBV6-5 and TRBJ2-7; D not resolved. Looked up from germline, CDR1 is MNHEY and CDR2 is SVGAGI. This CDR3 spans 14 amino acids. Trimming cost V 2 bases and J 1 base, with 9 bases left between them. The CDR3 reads CASSYDALSYEQYF. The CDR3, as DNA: TGTGCCAGCAGTTACGACGCCCTTTCCTACGAGCAGTACTTC.

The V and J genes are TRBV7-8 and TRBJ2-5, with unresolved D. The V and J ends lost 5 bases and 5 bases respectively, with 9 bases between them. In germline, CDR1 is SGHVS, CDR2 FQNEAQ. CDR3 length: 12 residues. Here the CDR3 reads CASSLWAETQYF. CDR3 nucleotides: TGTGCCAGCAGCCTCTGGGCGGAGACCCAGTACTTC.

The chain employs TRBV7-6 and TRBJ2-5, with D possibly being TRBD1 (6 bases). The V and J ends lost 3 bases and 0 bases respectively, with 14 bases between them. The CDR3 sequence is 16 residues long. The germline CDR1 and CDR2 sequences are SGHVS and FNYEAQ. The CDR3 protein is CASSFGTLSYQETQYF. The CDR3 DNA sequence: TGTGCCAGCAGCTTCGGGACACTGTCGTACCAAGAGACCCAGTACTTC. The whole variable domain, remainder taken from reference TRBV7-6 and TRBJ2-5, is GAGVSQSPRYKVTKRGQDVALRCDPISGHVSLYWYRQALGQGPEFLTYFNYEAQQDKSGLPNDRFSAERPEGSISTLTIQRTEQRDSAMYRCASSFGTLSYQETQYFGPGTRLLVL.

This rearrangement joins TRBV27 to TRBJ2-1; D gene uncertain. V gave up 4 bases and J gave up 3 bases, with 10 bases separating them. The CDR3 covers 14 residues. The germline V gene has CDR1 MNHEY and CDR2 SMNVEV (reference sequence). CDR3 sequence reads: CASSSVNIYNEQFF. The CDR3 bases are TGTGCCAGCAGTTCAGTGAACATCTACAATGAGCAGTTCTTC.

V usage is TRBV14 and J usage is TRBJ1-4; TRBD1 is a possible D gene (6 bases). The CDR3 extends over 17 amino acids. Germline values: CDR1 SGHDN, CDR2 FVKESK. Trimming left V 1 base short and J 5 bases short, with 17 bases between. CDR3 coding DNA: TGTGCCAGCAGCCAAGGGGTTGTAGCAGGGGTCAATGAAAAACTGTTTTTT. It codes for CASSQGVVAGVNEKLFF.

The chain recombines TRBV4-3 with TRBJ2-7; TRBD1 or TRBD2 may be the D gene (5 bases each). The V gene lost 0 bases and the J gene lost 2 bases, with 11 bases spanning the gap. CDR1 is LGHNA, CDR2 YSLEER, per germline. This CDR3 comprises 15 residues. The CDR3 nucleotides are TGCGCCAGCAGCCAAGATCGGGGCGTCCCCTACGAGCAGTACTTC. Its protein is CASSQDRGVPYEQYF.

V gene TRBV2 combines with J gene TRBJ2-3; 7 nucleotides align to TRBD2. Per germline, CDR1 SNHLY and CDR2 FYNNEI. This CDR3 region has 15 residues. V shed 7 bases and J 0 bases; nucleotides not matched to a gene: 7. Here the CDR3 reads CASTRTSASTDTQYF. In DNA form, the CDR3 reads TGTGCCAGCACCCGAACTAGCGCCAGCACAGATACGCAGTATTTT.

CDR3 nucleotides: TGTGCCATCAGTGAGTCGGAATTTTCTTGGGAAGCTTTCTTT. Protein: CAISESEFSWEAFF. The chain joins TRBV10-3 to TRBJ1-1; D unresolved. This CDR3 has 14 amino acids. Germline CDR1 is ENHRY and CDR2 is SYGVKD. The V gene lost 0 bases and the J gene lost 8 bases, with 13 bases spanning the gap.

The CDR3 DNA is TGCGCCAGCGGGTTTCGGGACAGGGGGTCCGAGACCCAGTACTTC. Translation gives CASGFRDRGSETQYF. The chain is built from TRBV5-1 and TRBJ2-5, with 11 bases lining up with TRBD1. The CDR3 sequence is 15 residues long. Germline V lookup: CDR1 SGHRS, CDR2 YFSETQ. V trimming: 7 bases; J trimming: 5 bases; junction bases outside the gene matches: 10.

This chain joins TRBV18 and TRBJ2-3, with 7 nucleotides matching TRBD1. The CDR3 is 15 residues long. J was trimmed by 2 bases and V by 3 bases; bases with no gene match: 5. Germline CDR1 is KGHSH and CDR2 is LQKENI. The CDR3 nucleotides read TGTGCCAGCTCACCTTCGGGACAGACCACAGATACGCAGTATTTT. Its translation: CASSPSGQTTDTQYF.

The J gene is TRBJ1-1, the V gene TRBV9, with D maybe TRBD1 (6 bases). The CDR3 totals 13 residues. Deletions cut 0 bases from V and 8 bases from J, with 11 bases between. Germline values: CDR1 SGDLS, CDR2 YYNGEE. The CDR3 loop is CASSVDGGAEAFF. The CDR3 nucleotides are TGTGCCAGCAGCGTAGATGGGGGCGCAGAAGCTTTCTTT.

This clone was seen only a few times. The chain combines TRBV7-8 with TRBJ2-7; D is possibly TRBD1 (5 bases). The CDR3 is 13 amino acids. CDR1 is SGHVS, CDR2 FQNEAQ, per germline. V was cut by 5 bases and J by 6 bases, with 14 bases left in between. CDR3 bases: TGTGCCAGCAGCACCGCAGGGCAGTCCGAGCAGTACTTC. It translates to CASSTAGQSEQYF.

Here the CDR3 reads CASSSGQYYEQYF. Here the CDR3 DNA reads TGTGCCAGCAGCTCCGGACAGTACTACGAGCAGTACTTC. The V and J genes are TRBV5-5 and TRBJ2-7; tentative D call: TRBD1 (6 bases). Trimming left V 3 bases short and J 3 bases short, with 10 bases between. Germline V lookup: CDR1 SGHKS, CDR2 YYEKEE (reference sequence). CDR3 length equals 13 residues.

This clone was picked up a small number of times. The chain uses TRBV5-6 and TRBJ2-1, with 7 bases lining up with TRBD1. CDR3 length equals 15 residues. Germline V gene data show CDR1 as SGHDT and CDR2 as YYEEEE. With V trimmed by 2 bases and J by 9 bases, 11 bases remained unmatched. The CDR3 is CASSFGTEGLGEQFF. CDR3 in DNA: TGTGCCAGCAGCTTCGGGACAGAGGGTTTGGGTGAGCAGTTCTTC.

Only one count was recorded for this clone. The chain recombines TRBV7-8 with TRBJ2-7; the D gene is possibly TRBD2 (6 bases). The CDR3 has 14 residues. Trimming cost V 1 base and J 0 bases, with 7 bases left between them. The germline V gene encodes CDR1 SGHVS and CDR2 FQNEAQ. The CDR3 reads CASSLGGASYEQYF. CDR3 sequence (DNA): TGTGCCAGCAGCTTAGGCGGGGCCTCCTACGAGCAGTACTTC.

Here the CDR3 DNA reads TGTGCCAGCAGTTTCCGGGACCATTCTTATTATGGCTACACCTTC. Amino acids: CASSFRDHSYYGYTF. The genes are TRBV27 and TRBJ1-2, with D tentatively TRBD1 (5 bases). V was shortened by 3 bases and J by 5 bases, with 16 bases between the two germline ends. This CDR3 region has 15 residues. Per germline, CDR1 MNHEY and CDR2 SMNVEV (reference sequence).

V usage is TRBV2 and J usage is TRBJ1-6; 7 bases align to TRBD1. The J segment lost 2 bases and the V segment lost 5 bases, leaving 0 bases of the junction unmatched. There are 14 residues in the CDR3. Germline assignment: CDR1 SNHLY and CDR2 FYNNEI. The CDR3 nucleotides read TGTGCCAGCAGTCAGGGGGCCTATAATTCACCCCTCCACTTT. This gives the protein CASSQGAYNSPLHF.